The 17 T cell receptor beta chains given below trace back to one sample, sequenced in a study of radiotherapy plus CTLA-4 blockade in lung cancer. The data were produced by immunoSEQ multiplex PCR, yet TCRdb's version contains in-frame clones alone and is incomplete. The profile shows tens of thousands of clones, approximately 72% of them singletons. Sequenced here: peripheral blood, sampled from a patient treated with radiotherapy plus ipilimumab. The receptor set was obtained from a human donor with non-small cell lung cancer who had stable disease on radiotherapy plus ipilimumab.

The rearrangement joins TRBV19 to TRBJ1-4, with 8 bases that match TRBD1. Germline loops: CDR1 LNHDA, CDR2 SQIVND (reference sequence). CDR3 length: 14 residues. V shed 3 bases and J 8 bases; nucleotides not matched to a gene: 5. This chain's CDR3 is CASSIVTGAEKLFF. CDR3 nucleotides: TGTGCCAGTAGTATTGTGACAGGGGCCGAAAAACTGTTTTTT.

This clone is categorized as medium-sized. CDR3 amino acids: CASSVDRAGNTEAFF. DNA for the CDR3: TGCGCCAGCAGCGTGGACAGGGCAGGGAACACTGAAGCTTTCTTT. V usage is TRBV5-1 and J usage is TRBJ1-1, with 8 bases aligning to TRBD1. The germline V gene encodes CDR1 SGHRS and CDR2 YFSETQ. This CDR3 contains 15 residues. With 4 bases clipped from V and 1 base from J, the junction kept 6 bases outside the gene matches.

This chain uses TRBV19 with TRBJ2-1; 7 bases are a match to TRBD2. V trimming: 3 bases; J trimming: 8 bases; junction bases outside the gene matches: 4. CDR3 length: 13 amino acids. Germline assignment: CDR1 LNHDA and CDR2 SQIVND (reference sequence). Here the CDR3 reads CASSMGRGDEQFF. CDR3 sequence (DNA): TGTGCCAGTAGTATGGGTCGGGGGGATGAGCAGTTCTTC.

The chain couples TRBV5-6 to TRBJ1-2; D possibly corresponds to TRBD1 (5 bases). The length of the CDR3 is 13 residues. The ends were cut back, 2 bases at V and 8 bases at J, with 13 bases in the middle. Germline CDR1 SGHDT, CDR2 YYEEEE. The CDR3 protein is CASSFPGLGGYTF. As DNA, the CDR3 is TGTGCCAGCAGCTTTCCAGGGCTCGGGGGCTACACCTTC. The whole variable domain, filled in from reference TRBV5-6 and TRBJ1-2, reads DAGVTQSPTHLIKTRGQQVTLRCSPKSGHDTVSWYQQALGQGPQFIFQYYEEEERQRGNFPDRFSGHQFPNYSSELNVNALLLGDSALYLCASSFPGLGGYTFGSGTRLTVV.

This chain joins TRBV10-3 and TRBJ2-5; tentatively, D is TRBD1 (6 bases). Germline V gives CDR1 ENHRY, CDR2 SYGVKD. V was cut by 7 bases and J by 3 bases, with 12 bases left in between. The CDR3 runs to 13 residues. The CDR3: CAINEGDKETQYF. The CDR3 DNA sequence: TGTGCCATCAACGAGGGGGACAAAGAGACCCAGTACTTC.

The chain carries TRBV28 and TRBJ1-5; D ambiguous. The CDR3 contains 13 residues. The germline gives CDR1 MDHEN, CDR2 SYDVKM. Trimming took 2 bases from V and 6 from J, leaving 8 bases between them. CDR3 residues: CASSLNEGQPQHF. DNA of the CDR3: TGTGCCAGCAGTTTAAACGAGGGTCAGCCCCAGCATTTT.

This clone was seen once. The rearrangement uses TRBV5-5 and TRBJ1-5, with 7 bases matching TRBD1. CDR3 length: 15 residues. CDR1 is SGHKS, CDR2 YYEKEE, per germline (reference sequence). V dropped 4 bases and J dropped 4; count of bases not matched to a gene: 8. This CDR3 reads CASSVRDSLNQPQHF. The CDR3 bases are TGTGCCAGCAGCGTCCGGGACAGCCTAAATCAGCCCCAGCATTTT. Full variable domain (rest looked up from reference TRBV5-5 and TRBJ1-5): DAGVTQSPTHLIKTRGQQVTLRCSPISGHKSVSWYQQVLGQGPQFIFQYYEKEERGRGNFPDRFSARQFPNYSSELNVNALLLGDSALYLCASSVRDSLNQPQHFGDGTRLSIL.

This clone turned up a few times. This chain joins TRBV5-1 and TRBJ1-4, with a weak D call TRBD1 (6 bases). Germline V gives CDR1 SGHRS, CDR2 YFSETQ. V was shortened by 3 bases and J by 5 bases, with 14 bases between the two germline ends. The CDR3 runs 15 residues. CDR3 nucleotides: TGCGCCAGCAGCTCCTATCGGACAGCCAATGAAAAACTGTTTTTT. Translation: CASSSYRTANEKLFF.

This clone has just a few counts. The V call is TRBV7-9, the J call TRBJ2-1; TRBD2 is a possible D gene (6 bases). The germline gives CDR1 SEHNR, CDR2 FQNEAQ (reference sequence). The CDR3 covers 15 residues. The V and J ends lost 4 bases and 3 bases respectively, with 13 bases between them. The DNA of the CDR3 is TGTGCCAGCAGCTCCCGATCGGGGGACTACAATGAGCAGTTCTTC. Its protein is CASSSRSGDYNEQFF.

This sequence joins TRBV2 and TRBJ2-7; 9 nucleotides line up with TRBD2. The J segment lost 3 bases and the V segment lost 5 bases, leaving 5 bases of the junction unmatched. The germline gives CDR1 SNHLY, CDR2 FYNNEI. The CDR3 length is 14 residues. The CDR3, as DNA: TGTGCCAGCAGTACCCGGACTAGCGACTACGAGCAGTACTTC. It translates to CASSTRTSDYEQYF.

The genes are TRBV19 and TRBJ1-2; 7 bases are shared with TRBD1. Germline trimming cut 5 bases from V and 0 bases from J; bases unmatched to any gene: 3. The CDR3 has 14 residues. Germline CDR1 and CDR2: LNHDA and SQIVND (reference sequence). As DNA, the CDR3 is TGTGCCAGTAGTCCCGGGACAGCTAACTATGGCTACACCTTC. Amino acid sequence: CASSPGTANYGYTF.

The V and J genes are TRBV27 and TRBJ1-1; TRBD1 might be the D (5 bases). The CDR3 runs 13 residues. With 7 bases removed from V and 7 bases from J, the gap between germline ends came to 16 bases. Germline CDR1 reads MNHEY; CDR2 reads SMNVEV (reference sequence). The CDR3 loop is CASMGGGDREAFF. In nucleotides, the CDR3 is TGTGCCAGCATGGGGGGAGGGGACCGTGAAGCTTTCTTT.

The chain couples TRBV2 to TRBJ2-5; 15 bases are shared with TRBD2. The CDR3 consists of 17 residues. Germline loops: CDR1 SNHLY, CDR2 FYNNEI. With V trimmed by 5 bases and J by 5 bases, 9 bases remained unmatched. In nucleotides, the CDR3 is TGTGCCAGCAGTTACGGACTAGCGGGGGGGGCAGGGGAGACCCAGTACTTC. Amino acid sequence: CASSYGLAGGAGETQYF.

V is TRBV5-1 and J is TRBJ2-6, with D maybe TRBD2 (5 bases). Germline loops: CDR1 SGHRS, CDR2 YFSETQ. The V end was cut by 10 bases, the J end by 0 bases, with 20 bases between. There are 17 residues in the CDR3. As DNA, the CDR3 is TGCGCCTCTTCTCCCGGGGAGCGTATCTCTGGGGCCAACGTCCTGACTTTC. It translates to CASSPGERISGANVLTF.

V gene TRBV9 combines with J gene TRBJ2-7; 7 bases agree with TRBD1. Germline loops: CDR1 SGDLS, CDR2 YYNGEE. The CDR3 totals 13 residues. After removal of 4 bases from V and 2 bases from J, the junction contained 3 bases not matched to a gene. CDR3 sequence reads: CASSKGQPYEQYF. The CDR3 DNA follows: TGTGCCAGCAGCAAGGGACAGCCCTACGAGCAGTACTTC.

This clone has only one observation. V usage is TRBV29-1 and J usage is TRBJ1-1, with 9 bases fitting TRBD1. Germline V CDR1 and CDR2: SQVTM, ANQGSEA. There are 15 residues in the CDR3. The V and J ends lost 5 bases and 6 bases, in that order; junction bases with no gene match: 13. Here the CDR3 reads CSVYITGGLSAEAFF. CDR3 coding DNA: TGCAGCGTTTATATAACAGGGGGCTTATCCGCTGAAGCTTTCTTT.

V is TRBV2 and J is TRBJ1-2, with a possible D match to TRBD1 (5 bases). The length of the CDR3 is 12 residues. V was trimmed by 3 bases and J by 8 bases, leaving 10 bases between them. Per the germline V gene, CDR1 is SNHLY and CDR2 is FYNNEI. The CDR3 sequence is CASSEDTWGYTF. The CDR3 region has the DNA TGTGCCAGCAGTGAGGACACTTGGGGCTACACCTTC.